The 19 T cell receptor beta chains below were found in one sample sequenced in a study of OX40 agonist ivuxolimab in advanced cancers. Some clones are missing from TCRdb's copy, which holds only in-frame ones; the method was immunoSEQ multiplex PCR. This sample has over 95,000 clones, with 95% to 97% found just once. The sample in question was CD4+ or CD8+ T cells sorted from blood, obtained in a trial of the OX40 agonist ivuxolimab. Every receptor here comes from an adult with an advanced solid tumor such as melanoma, head and neck, liver or kidney cancer.

This chain connects TRBV7-7 to TRBJ2-1; weak D call: TRBD1 (6 bases). This CDR3 contains 15 residues. The V gene lost 5 bases and the J gene lost 2 bases, with 13 bases spanning the gap. Per germline, CDR1 SSHAT and CDR2 FNYEAQ (reference sequence). CDR3 amino acids: CASSPNRDPYNEQFF. The CDR3 DNA is TGTGCCAGCAGCCCCAACAGGGACCCCTACAATGAGCAGTTCTTC.

The chain uses TRBV6-6 and TRBJ2-3; 7 nucleotides align to TRBD1. The germline CDR1 and CDR2 sequences are MNHNY and SVGAGI (reference sequence). V gave up 5 bases and J gave up 3 bases; unmatched junction bases: 8. The CDR3 spans 15 residues. The CDR3 loop is CASSDGQASTDTQYF. The CDR3 nucleotides are TGTGCCAGCAGTGATGGACAGGCCTCGACAGATACGCAGTATTTT.

V gene TRBV27 combines with J gene TRBJ2-7; 9 bases are shared with TRBD2. This CDR3 region has 16 residues. Germline V gives CDR1 MNHEY, CDR2 SMNVEV (reference sequence). Trimming cost V 0 bases and J 3 bases; bases outside gene matches: 6. The CDR3 here is CASSLSQREAIYEQYF. CDR3 nucleotides: TGTGCCAGCAGTTTATCCCAGCGGGAGGCCATCTACGAGCAGTACTTC.

The V gene is TRBV27, the J gene TRBJ2-1; no clear D gene. The CDR3 is 15 residues long. V was cut by 3 bases and J by 2 bases, with 11 bases left in between. Germline CDR1 and CDR2: MNHEY and SMNVEV (reference sequence). The CDR3 region has the DNA TGTGCCAGCAGTTTGTCCAGCGTACCCTACAATGAGCAGTTCTTC. Its protein product is CASSLSSVPYNEQFF.

CDR3 protein: CASSSGDYEQYF. CDR3 DNA sequence: TGTGCCAGCAGCTCTGGGGACTACGAGCAGTACTTC. The V gene is TRBV5-6, the J gene TRBJ2-7; the D is unclear. Trimming removed 3 bases from V and 3 bases from J, with 7 bases in between. Germline values: CDR1 SGHDT, CDR2 YYEEEE. This CDR3 has 12 residues.

Written as DNA, the CDR3 is TGTGCCAGTAGTAATATCGGGTACGAGCAGTACTTC. This sequence encodes CASSNIGYEQYF. The rearrangement uses TRBV19 and TRBJ2-7; D uncertain. V lost 4 bases and J lost 4, with 8 bases in between. Germline V CDR1 and CDR2: LNHDA, SQIVND (reference sequence). The CDR3 has 12 residues. Filled out from reference TRBV19 and TRBJ2-7, the complete variable domain reads DGGITQSPKYLFRKEGQNVTLSCEQNLNHDAMYWYRQDPGQGLRLIYYSQIVNDFQKGDIAEGYSVSREKKESFPLTVTSAQKNPTAFYLCASSNIGYEQYFGPGTRLTVT.

This clone came up once. CDR3 nucleotides: TGTGCCAGCAGTTTCGCAGGGGCGGTCTCCTACAATGAGCAGTTCTTC. It is translated as CASSFAGAVSYNEQFF. The chain joins TRBV27 to TRBJ2-1, with D perhaps matching TRBD1 (6 bases). V gave up 3 bases and J gave up 0 bases, with 12 bases separating them. Germline V gives CDR1 MNHEY, CDR2 SMNVEV (reference sequence). The CDR3 has 16 residues.

The count of this clone is one. The V gene is TRBV7-8, the J gene TRBJ2-7, with D unresolved. Trimming took off 3 bases at V and 1 base at J, with 13 bases between the two ends. The CDR3 is made up of 15 amino acids. In germline, CDR1 is SGHVS, CDR2 FQNEAQ. The CDR3 DNA reads as TGTGCCAGCAGCTTGAGGAACACGGAGTCCTACGAGCAGTACTTC. Translated: CASSLRNTESYEQYF.

As concerns this clone: This sample also contains other DNA sequences that code for the same CDR3. The gene calls are TRBV27 and TRBJ1-1; D might be TRBD1 (6 bases). CDR3 length: 15 amino acids. V lost 4 bases to trimming and J lost 2 bases, with 14 bases between them. Germline V gene data show CDR1 as MNHEY and CDR2 as SMNVEV (reference sequence). CDR3 nucleotide sequence: TGTGCCAGCAGTTACCTGACAGGTGTAAACACTGAAGCTTTCTTT. Residues: CASSYLTGVNTEAFF.

This sequence joins TRBV7-3 and TRBJ2-3; 9 bases are shared with TRBD2. The CDR3 is made up of 17 amino acids. The germline V gene encodes CDR1 SGHTA and CDR2 FQGTGA. V trimming: 1 base; J trimming: 4 bases; junction bases outside the gene matches: 9. The CDR3 DNA sequence: TGTGCCAGCAGCTTAAGTAGGGCGGGGGGGGCCTCAGATACGCAGTATTTT. The encoded protein is CASSLSRAGGASDTQYF.

The chain joins TRBV11-1 to TRBJ2-7; possible D gene TRBD2, 5 bases. V lost 4 bases, J lost 6 bases, and 16 bases lay in between. Germline V gene sequence: CDR1 SGHAT, CDR2 FQDESV (reference sequence). This CDR3 comprises 14 residues. CDR3 sequence (DNA): TGTGCCAGCAGCTCCTGGAGAGGGAACTCCGAGCAGTACTTC. This codes for CASSSWRGNSEQYF.

The chain carries TRBV7-9 and TRBJ2-7; 10 nucleotides line up with TRBD1. Germline CDR1 reads SEHNR; CDR2 reads FQNEAQ (reference sequence). This CDR3 is built from 16 residues. J gave up 5 bases and V 5 bases, and 12 bases lay outside the gene matches. The CDR3 here is CASSPVLGQGYHEQYF. The CDR3, as DNA: TGTGCCAGCAGCCCGGTCCTGGGACAGGGGTACCACGAGCAGTACTTC.

This clone was counted many times. The gene calls are TRBV28 and TRBJ2-1, with 7 bases identical to TRBD1. This CDR3 is built from 12 residues. Germline V CDR1 and CDR2: MDHEN, SYDVKM. Germline trimming cut 7 bases from V and 6 bases from J; bases unmatched to any gene: 3. Here the CDR3 DNA reads TGTGCCAGCATCGGACAGGCCAATGAGCAGTTCTTC. It translates to CASIGQANEQFF.

This clone is a singleton in its sample. The V call is TRBV6-5, the J call TRBJ2-7, with no clear D. Germline CDR1 MNHEY, CDR2 SVGAGI. CDR3 length: 13 residues. Trimming cost V 0 bases and J 4 bases, with 7 bases left between them. Here the CDR3 DNA reads TGTGCCAGCAGTTACTCGAAGGGATACGAGCAGTACTTC. Protein: CASSYSKGYEQYF.

The CDR3 DNA is TGTGCCAGTACCCCCCCCGGGGGACAGGGGTATCCTGAAGCTTTCTTT. Residues: CASTPPGGQGYPEAFF. The genes are TRBV19 and TRBJ1-1; 10 bases are a match to TRBD1. The CDR3 length is 16 residues. V dropped 7 bases and J dropped 6; count of bases not matched to a gene: 14. Germline V gene data show CDR1 as LNHDA and CDR2 as SQIVND (reference sequence).

The rearrangement links TRBV27 to TRBJ2-7; a weak D match, TRBD1 (5 bases). The V gene's germline CDR1 is MNHEY and CDR2 SMNVEV (reference sequence). Trimming left V 4 bases short and J 2 bases short, with 12 bases between. The CDR3 consists of 14 residues. The CDR3 DNA reads as TGTGCCAGCAGTTCAAGGGGAACAACCTACGAGCAGTACTTC. Translated, it gives CASSSRGTTYEQYF.

This sequence joins TRBV27 and TRBJ2-1; 7 bases fit TRBD1. V shed 2 bases, J shed 9 bases, and the junction held 4 bases outside the gene matches. Germline V lookup: CDR1 MNHEY, CDR2 SMNVEV (reference sequence). The CDR3 runs to 13 residues. CDR3 amino acids: CASSLRGGSEQFF. The CDR3 DNA reads TGTGCCAGCAGTTTACGAGGGGGCAGTGAGCAGTTCTTC.

Here the CDR3 reads CASSWGQGGTEAFF. In nucleotides, the CDR3 is TGTGCCAGCAGTTGGGGACAGGGGGGCACTGAAGCTTTCTTT. The V call is TRBV6-5, the J call TRBJ1-1, with 11 bases fitting TRBD1. The V gene end was trimmed by 4 bases and the J gene end by 4 bases; junction bases not matched to a gene: 2. The germline gives CDR1 MNHEY, CDR2 SVGAGI. The CDR3 covers 14 residues.

The CDR3 DNA reads as TGTGCCAGCAGCTCAAGACAGGGACCCAACACTGAAGCTTTCTTT. Its translation: CASSSRQGPNTEAFF. The chain employs TRBV13 and TRBJ1-1, with 7 bases lining up with TRBD1. Germline V lookup: CDR1 PRHDT, CDR2 FYEKMQ (reference sequence). V was clipped by 4 bases and J by 2 bases; unmatched bases: 7. The CDR3 is 15 amino acids.